The sequence of this TCR beta chain was determined in a study of beta chain features in type 1 diabetes. The CDR3 has 12 residues. Per the germline V gene, CDR1 is SEHNR and CDR2 is FQNEAQ (reference sequence). V gave up 2 bases and J gave up 8 bases, with 9 bases separating them. Only a few counts were recorded for this clone. Of the isolated RNA, all was reverse transcribed, and so the sequenced material was expressed TCRB transcripts. Method: immunoSEQ multiplex PCR; TCRdb's copy keeps in-frame clones and lacks some. The data contain under 450,000 clones, over 11% of them singletons. The origin of this receptor is a man aged 25-45 years in good health. The chain is built from TRBV7-9 and TRBJ1-1; possibly TRBD1 for D (6 bases). The specimen was naive CD4+ T cells from blood. The CDR3 nucleotides are TGTGCCAGCAGCTTATGGGGGGCCGAAGCTTTCTTT. Translation gives CASSLWGAEAFF.